These T cell receptor beta chains were read from a single sample in a study of T cells in Graves' hyperthyroidism and ophthalmopathy. Each CDR3 protein is one row after TCRdb ran MiXCR on the multiplex PCR reads. The table records under 500,000 distinct CDR3 sequences, 11% to 15% of them present only once. Sequenced: blood. The receptor source for this set is a man aged 50 or older with Graves' ophthalmopathy. CDR3s include the opening cysteine and the closing phenylalanine or tryptophan. Each record gives: clone size, V gene, J gene, D gene, CDR3 protein, CDR3 DNA. D genes are given only for firm matches. Not every row has a clone size; where given, it reads once, few, many or a size class.

.	TRBV6-9	TRBJ2-7	.	CASSYGGEINEQYF	TGTGCCAGCAGTTATGGGGGAGAGATCAACGAGCAGTACTTC
.	TRBV6-1	TRBJ1-1	TRBD1	CASSPQGAAGKYTEAFF	TGTGCCAGCAGCCCACAGGGGGCAGCGGGTAAATACACTGAAGCTTTCTTT
many	TRBV30	TRBJ1-2	.	CAWREKASYGYTF	TGTGCCTGGAGGGAAAAGGCCTCCTATGGCTACACCTTC
few	TRBV2	TRBJ2-2	.	CASSEGPGELFF	TGTGCCAGCAGTGAAGGCCCCGGGGAGCTGTTTTTT
few	TRBV19	TRBJ2-5	TRBD2	CASGGWTSEETQYF	TGTGCCAGTGGCGGATGGACTAGCGAAGAGACCCAGTACTTC
.	TRBV4-1	TRBJ2-2	TRBD2	CASSPPSGTGELFF	TGCGCCAGCAGCCCTCCTAGCGGGACCGGGGAGCTGTTTTTT
.	TRBV24-1	TRBJ2-1	TRBD2	CATSEYGTSGTLYNEQFF	TGTGCCACCAGTGAGTACGGGACTAGCGGGACCTTATACAATGAGCAGTTCTTC
many	TRBV11-1	TRBJ2-7	.	CASSLGTIYEQYF	TGTGCCAGCAGCTTAGGGACAATATACGAGCAGTACTTC
.	TRBV2	TRBJ2-1	.	CASRVPPGTESGGNEQFF	TGTGCCAGCAGGGTCCCTCCGGGGACAGAGTCCGGGGGGAATGAGCAGTTCTTC
few	TRBV6-5	TRBJ2-7	TRBD2	CASSYLRLAGEPYEQYF	TGTGCCAGCAGTTATTTACGACTAGCGGGAGAGCCCTACGAGCAGTACTTC
few	TRBV15	TRBJ2-5	TRBD1	CATSREGTGGETQYF	TGTGCCACCAGCAGAGAAGGGACAGGGGGGGAGACCCAGTACTTC
many	TRBV5-1	TRBJ2-1	.	CASSIAEYNEQFF	TGCGCCAGCAGCATAGCGGAGTACAATGAGCAGTTCTTC
many	TRBV28	TRBJ2-3	TRBD1	CASRGNRGSGTDTQYF	TGTGCCAGCAGAGGGAACAGGGGATCGGGCACAGATACGCAGTATTTT
many	TRBV19	TRBJ2-5	TRBD2	CASSILAGVNQETQYF	TGTGCCAGTAGTATCCTAGCGGGAGTCAACCAAGAGACCCAGTACTTC
many	TRBV7-9	TRBJ1-1	TRBD1	CASSPGTAPEAFF	TGTGCCAGCAGCCCAGGGACAGCTCCTGAAGCTTTCTTT
.	TRBV4-2	TRBJ1-2	.	CASSQEGTPNYGYTF	TGTGCCAGCAGCCAAGAAGGGACACCAAACTATGGCTACACCTTC
many	TRBV27	TRBJ1-1	TRBD1	CASNKGDRVNTEAFF	TGTGCCAGCAATAAGGGTGACAGGGTGAACACTGAAGCTTTCTTT
many	TRBV5-1	TRBJ2-7	TRBD2	CASSLASGGHSYEQYF	TGCGCCAGCAGCTTGGCTTCGGGAGGGCACTCCTACGAGCAGTACTTC
.	TRBV3-1	TRBJ1-5	TRBD1	CASSQASGTGRAPQHF	TGTGCCAGCAGCCAAGCATCCGGGACAGGGAGGGCGCCCCAGCATTTT
once	TRBV6-4	TRBJ1-5	.	CASSAWLRGGGQPQHF	TGTGCCAGCAGCGCCTGGCTCCGGGGAGGAGGACAGCCCCAGCATTTT
many	TRBV12-3/TRBV12-4	TRBJ1-3	.	CASSLQSRLSGNTIYF	TGTGCCAGCAGTCTACAGTCCCGACTCTCTGGAAACACCATATATTTT
many	TRBV7-2	TRBJ2-5	.	CASSPRNQETQYF	TGTGCCAGCAGCCCCCGGAACCAAGAGACCCAGTACTTC
.	TRBV5-6	TRBJ1-1	.	CASSQNFLGTEAFF	TGTGCCAGCAGCCAAAATTTTTTAGGGACTGAAGCTTTCTTT
.	TRBV6-1	TRBJ1-1	.	CASSEWQDTEAFF	TGTGCCAGCAGTGAATGGCAGGATACTGAAGCTTTCTTT
.	TRBV12-3/TRBV12-4	TRBJ1-4	.	CASSKNPGDEKLFF	TGTGCCAGCAGTAAGAACCCGGGGGATGAAAAACTGTTTTTT
few	TRBV11-2	TRBJ1-5	.	CASSFDWGQPQHF	TGTGCCAGCAGCTTCGATTGGGGGCAGCCCCAGCATTTT
many	TRBV2	TRBJ2-3	TRBD2	CASRLAGGDTQYF	TGTGCCAGCAGACTAGCGGGAGGCGATACGCAGTATTTT
many	TRBV20-1	TRBJ2-3	TRBD1	CSARSLGQTSTDTQYF	TGCAGTGCTAGGTCACTGGGACAGACTTCCACAGATACGCAGTATTTT
many	TRBV6-1	TRBJ2-7	TRBD2	CASSPHFLAGGPYEQYF	TGTGCCAGCAGTCCCCATTTCTTAGCGGGAGGGCCTTACGAGCAGTACTTC
.	TRBV6-1	TRBJ1-3	.	CASSKDGGTNTIYF	TGTGCCAGCAGCAAGGACGGCGGGACGAACACCATATATTTT
many	TRBV3-1	TRBJ1-6	.	CASSQLTVSYNSPLHF	TGTGCCAGCAGCCAGTTGACAGTCTCCTATAATTCACCCCTCCACTTT